Each of the 11 T cell receptor beta chains below was sequenced from the same sample in a study of monozygotic twins with cystic fibrosis. Repertoires were generated with immunoSEQ multiplex PCR, while TCRdb's copy carries only in-frame clones and drops some. The table shows tens of thousands of clones, with around nine tenths occurring only once. The source material was blood. The source is a boy aged 2 to 9 with cystic fibrosis.

The count of this clone is one. The V and J genes are TRBV7-2 and TRBJ2-1, with D possibly matching TRBD1 (6 bases). This CDR3 has 15 residues. Germline-derived CDR1 and CDR2 are SGHTA and FQGNSA. The V gene lost 2 bases and the J gene lost 4 bases, with 12 bases spanning the gap. CDR3 bases: TGTGCCAGCAGCTTACTGGGACAAGGATACAATGAGCAGTTCTTC. Its protein is CASSLLGQGYNEQFF. Full variable domain (missing parts from reference TRBV7-2 and TRBJ2-1): GAGVSQSPSNKVTEKGKDVELRCDPISGHTALYWYRQSLGQGLEFLIYFQGNSAPDKSGLPSDRFSAERTGGSVSTLTIQRTQQEDSAVYLCASSLLGQGYNEQFFGPGTRLTVL.

The J gene is TRBJ2-2, the V gene TRBV6-5; 10 nucleotides agree with TRBD1. This CDR3 contains 16 residues. The germline V gene has CDR1 MNHEY and CDR2 SVGAGI. The V gene end was trimmed by 0 bases and the J gene end by 7 bases; junction bases not matched to a gene: 5. The CDR3 nucleotides read TGTGCCAGCAGTTACTCGACAGGGGGCAGGGGCGGGGAGCTGTTTTTT. Translating it yields CASSYSTGGRGGELFF.

The gene calls are TRBV7-2 and TRBJ2-5; D is possibly TRBD1 (6 bases). CDR3 length equals 14 residues. The ends were cut back, 3 bases at V and 2 bases at J, with 10 bases in the middle. Germline values: CDR1 SGHTA, CDR2 FQGNSA. CDR3 nucleotides: TGTGCCAGCAGCTTGACAGGTTTACAAGAGACCCAGTACTTC. Protein product: CASSLTGLQETQYF.

The chain employs TRBV25-1 and TRBJ1-2; TRBD1 agrees at 7 bases. Losses at the gene ends were 4 bases for V and 3 bases for J; bases not matched to a gene: 8. The V gene's germline CDR1 is MGHDK and CDR2 SYGVNS. This CDR3 contains 15 residues. CDR3 residues: CASSVTGASYYGYTF. The CDR3 bases are TGTGCCAGCAGTGTAACAGGGGCCTCTTACTATGGCTACACCTTC.

V gene TRBV7-6 combines with J gene TRBJ2-2; a possible D gene is TRBD1 (6 bases). The germline V and J ends were trimmed by 2 bases and 1 base, with 8 bases remaining between them. This CDR3 contains 15 residues. Germline-derived CDR1 and CDR2 are SGHVS and FNYEAQ. The CDR3 spells CASSLLQGNTGELFF. The CDR3, as DNA: TGTGCCAGCAGCTTATTACAGGGGAACACCGGGGAGCTGTTTTTT.

The rearrangement joins TRBV7-6 to TRBJ1-1; maybe TRBD1 (5 bases). V lost 4 bases to trimming and J lost 1 base, with 16 bases between them. CDR3 size: 16 residues. CDR1 is SGHVS and CDR2 is FNYEAQ in the germline V gene. The CDR3 coding sequence is TGTGCCAGCAGCTCATATCCGGGACTCTCGAACACTGAAGCTTTCTTT. Translated: CASSSYPGLSNTEAFF.

CDR3 region: CSVWVGVNEKLFF. CDR3 DNA sequence: TGCAGCGTTTGGGTTGGGGTTAATGAAAAACTGTTTTTT. This chain uses TRBV29-1 with TRBJ1-4; the D is unclear. Germline CDR1 and CDR2: SQVTM and ANQGSEA. With 5 bases removed from V and 4 bases from J, the gap between germline ends came to 11 bases. The CDR3 totals 13 residues.

The genes are TRBV5-1 and TRBJ2-1, with no clear D. Germline V gene lookup returns CDR1 SGHRS and CDR2 YFSETQ. This CDR3 is built from 13 residues. Trimming stripped 0 bases from V and 3 bases from J, with 4 bases between. The DNA of the CDR3 is TGCGCCAGCAGCTTGGACTACTACAATGAGCAGTTCTTC. Translation gives CASSLDYYNEQFF.

The rearrangement uses TRBV5-6 and TRBJ1-1; 7 positions agree with TRBD1. The junction had 5 bases not matched to a gene; V was cut back by 3 bases and J by 3 bases. CDR1 is SGHDT, CDR2 YYEEEE, per germline. The CDR3 has 14 residues. CDR3 sequence reads: CASSWTGVHTEAFF. CDR3 bases: TGTGCCAGCAGCTGGACAGGTGTACACACTGAAGCTTTCTTT.

This sequence joins TRBV5-1 and TRBJ1-3; tentative D call: TRBD1 (5 bases). This CDR3 region has 15 residues. V lost 4 bases and J lost 1, with 12 bases in between. Germline V lookup: CDR1 SGHRS, CDR2 YFSETQ. CDR3 loop: CASSAQGYSGNTIYF. The CDR3 nucleotides read TGCGCCAGCAGCGCTCAGGGTTATTCTGGAAACACCATATATTTT.

J is TRBJ1-4 and V is TRBV25-1; D gene unclear. The V gene lost 4 bases and the J gene lost 0 bases, with 6 bases spanning the gap. CDR3 length equals 14 residues. CDR1 and CDR2 from the germline V gene are MGHDK and SYGVNS. CDR3 coding DNA: TGTGCCAGCAGTGGGAGTGCAACTAATGAAAAACTGTTTTTT. It specifies CASSGSATNEKLFF.